What follows are 3 T cell receptor beta chains derived from one specimen sequenced in a study of blood T cell repertoires in COVID-19. The data were produced by immunoSEQ multiplex PCR, yet TCRdb's version contains in-frame clones alone and is incomplete. The table lists fewer than 350,000 clones, less than 85% of them singletons. Sample: PBMCs or T cells enriched from blood (not recorded which). The source is a young woman who had been exposed to COVID-19.

The chain joins TRBV21-1 to TRBJ2-5; TRBD2, as called in the table, went unchecked against the DNA. TRBV21-1 is deemed a pseudogene. CDR3 length: 22 amino acids. The CDR3 is CASSKSTRGNRSRTAIQETQYF. The CDR3 bases are TGTGCCAGCAGCAAAAGCACTCGGGGGAATCGGTCACGAACAGCGATCCAAGAGACCCAGTACTTC.

The rearrangement uses TRBV5-6 and TRBJ1-4; D is uncertain. From germline, CDR1 is SGHDT and CDR2 YYEEEE. The CDR3 covers 11 residues. V dropped 3 bases and J dropped 8 bases, with 5 bases sitting between them. CDR3 sequence reads: CASSYREKLFF. CDR3 DNA: TGTGCCAGCAGCTACCGGGAAAAACTGTTTTTT.

V and J are TRBV12-5 and TRBJ1-3; D might be TRBD1 (6 bases). Looked up from germline, CDR1 is LGHNT and CDR2 is FRNRAP. Trimming shortened V by 3 bases and J by 6 bases, and 9 bases separated the two germline ends. This CDR3 spans 13 amino acids. CDR3: CASGLKGENTIYF. As DNA, the CDR3 is TGTGCTAGTGGTTTAAAGGGGGAAAACACCATATATTTT.